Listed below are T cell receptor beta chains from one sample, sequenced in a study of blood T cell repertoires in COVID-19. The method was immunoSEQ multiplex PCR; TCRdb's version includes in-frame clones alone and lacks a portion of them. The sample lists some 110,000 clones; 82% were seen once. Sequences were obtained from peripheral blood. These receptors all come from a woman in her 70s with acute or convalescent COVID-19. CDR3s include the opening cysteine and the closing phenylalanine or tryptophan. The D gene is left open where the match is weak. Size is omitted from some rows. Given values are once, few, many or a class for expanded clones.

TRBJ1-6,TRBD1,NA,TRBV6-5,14,TGTGCCAGCAGGACCACAGGGGATAATTCACCCCTCCACTTT,CASRTTGDNSPLHF
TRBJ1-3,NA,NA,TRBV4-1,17,TGCGCCAGCAGCCAACCAACCCGGACAGACTCTGGAAACACCATATATTTT,CASSQPTRTDSGNTIYF
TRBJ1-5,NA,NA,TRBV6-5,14,TGTGCCAGCAGCAGGGGATCTAGCAATCAGCCCCAGCATTTT,CASSRGSSNQPQHF
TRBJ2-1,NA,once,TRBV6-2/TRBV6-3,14,TGTGCCAGCAGCTATCGGCCTATGACCGGGGAGCAGTTCTTC,CASSYRPMTGEQFF
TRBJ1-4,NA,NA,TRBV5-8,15,TGTGCCAGCAGCTTGGGTGCAGGGGAGAATGAAAAACTGTTTTTT,CASSLGAGENEKLFF
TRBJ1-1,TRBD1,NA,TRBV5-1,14,TGCGCCAGCAGCTTGTACAGGGGGGGCACGGAAGCTTTCTTT,CASSLYRGGTEAFF
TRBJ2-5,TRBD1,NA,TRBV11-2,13,TGTGCCAGCAGCTCCGGACAGGGTCGGACCCAGTACTTC,CASSSGQGRTQYF
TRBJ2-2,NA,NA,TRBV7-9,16,TGTGCCAGCAGCCCCGGCCAGACTCTCAACACCGGGGAGCTGTTTTTT,CASSPGQTLNTGELFF
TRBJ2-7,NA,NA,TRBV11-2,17,TGTGCCAGCAGCTTAGCATGGCCGGCCCCCTTACAGTACGAGCAGTACTTC,CASSLAWPAPLQYEQYF
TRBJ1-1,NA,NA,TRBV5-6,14,TGTGCCAGCAGCTTGTTCAGGGCGAACACTGAAGCTTTCTTT,CASSLFRANTEAFF
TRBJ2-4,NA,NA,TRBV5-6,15,TGTGCCAGCAGCTTGAGGGGCCCGCGCGTAAACATTCAGTACTTC,CASSLRGPRVNIQYF
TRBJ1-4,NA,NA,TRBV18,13,TGTGCCAGCTCCCGGTCTGCGGGTGAAAAACTGTTTTTT,CASSRSAGEKLFF
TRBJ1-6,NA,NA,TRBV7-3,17,TGTGCCAGCAGCGCCGATTTAGGGGGCTCCTATAATTCACCCCTCCACTTT,CASSADLGGSYNSPLHF
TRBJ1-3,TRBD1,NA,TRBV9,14,TGTGCCAGCAGCGTAGCGACAGGGGGAAACACCATATATTTT,CASSVATGGNTIYF
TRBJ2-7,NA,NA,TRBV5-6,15,TGTGCCAGCAGCTTGTTACAAGGGAGCTCCTACGAGCAGTACTTC,CASSLLQGSSYEQYF
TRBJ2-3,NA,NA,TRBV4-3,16,TGCGCCAGCAGCCAAGATGCAAGCTCAGGCGCAGATACGCAGTATTTT,CASSQDASSGADTQYF
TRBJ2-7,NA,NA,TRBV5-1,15,TGCGCCAGCAGCTGGACAGCCTCGGGCTCCTACGAGCAGTACTTC,CASSWTASGSYEQYF
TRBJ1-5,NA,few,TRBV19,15,TGTGCCAGTAAAAGACAGAACAATAGCAATCAGCCCCAGCATTTT,CASKRQNNSNQPQHF
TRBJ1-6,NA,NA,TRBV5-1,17,TGCGCCAGCAGCCATCGAACAGGGAGCACCTATAATTCACCCCTCCACTTT,CASSHRTGSTYNSPLHF
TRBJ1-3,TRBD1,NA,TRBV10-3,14,TGTGCCACCCAAGGAGCAGGGGGTGGAAACACCATATATTTT,CATQGAGGGNTIYF
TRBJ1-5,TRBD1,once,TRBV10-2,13,TGCGCCAGCAGGGGGACAGGTTTTCAGCCCCAGCATTTT,CASRGTGFQPQHF
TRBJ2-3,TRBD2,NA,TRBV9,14,TGTGCCAGCAGCGTTCGGGGGGGCCGCGATACGCAGTATTTT,CASSVRGGRDTQYF
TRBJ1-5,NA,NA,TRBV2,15,TGTGCCAGCAGTAAGGAGGGAACTAGCAATCAGCCCCAGCATTTT,CASSKEGTSNQPQHF
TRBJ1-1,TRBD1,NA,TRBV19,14,TGTGCCAGTAGGGGACAGGGTTTGAACACTGAAGCTTTCTTT,CASRGQGLNTEAFF
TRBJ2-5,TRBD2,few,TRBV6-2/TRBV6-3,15,TGTGCCAGCAGTGCCCCTGCGGGGGGTCAAGAGACCCAGTACTTC,CASSAPAGGQETQYF
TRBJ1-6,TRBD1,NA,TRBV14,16,TGTGCCAGCAGCCTGGACAGGGACACCTATAATTCACCCCTCCACTTT,CASSLDRDTYNSPLHF
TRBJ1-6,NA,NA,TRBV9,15,TGTGCCAGCAGCGACAGTCAGGGTTTCTACTCACCCCTCCACTTT,CASSDSQGFYSPLHF
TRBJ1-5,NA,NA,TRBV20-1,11,TGCAGTGCTAGCGAGGGTAGGGCCCAGCATTTT,CSASEGRAQHF
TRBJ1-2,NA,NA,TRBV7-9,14,TGTGCCAGCAGCTTAGCGTCAACAGATGCTGGCTACACCTTC,CASSLASTDAGYTF
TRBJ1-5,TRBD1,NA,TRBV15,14,TGTGCCACCAGAGCAGGGACAGGGAGAGGGCCCCAGCATTTT,CATRAGTGRGPQHF
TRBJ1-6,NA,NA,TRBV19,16,TGTGCCAGTAAGGACCCACAGGGTTGGAAGTCTTCACCCCTCCACTTT,CASKDPQGWKSSPLHF
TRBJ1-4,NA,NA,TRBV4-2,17,TGTGCCAGCAGGGAGGGGTTGGCACGTTCCACTAATGAAAAACTGTTTTTT,CASREGLARSTNEKLFF
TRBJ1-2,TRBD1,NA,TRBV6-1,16,TGTGCCAGCAGTGCTACCGGGACAGGGGGGCACTATGGCTACACCTTC,CASSATGTGGHYGYTF
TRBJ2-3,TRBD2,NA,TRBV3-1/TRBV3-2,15,TGTGCCAGCAGCCCGGGACTAGCGGGGGGAGGAACGCAGTATTTT,CASSPGLAGGGTQYF
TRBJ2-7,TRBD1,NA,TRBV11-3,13,TGTGCCAGCAGCCCGGGGGACAGGGGCGAGCAGTACTTC,CASSPGDRGEQYF
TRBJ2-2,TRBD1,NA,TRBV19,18,TGTGCCAGTAGTATAGGACAGGGGCTTCTTACTTACACCGGGGAGCTGTTTTTT,CASSIGQGLLTYTGELFF
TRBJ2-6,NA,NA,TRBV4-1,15,TGCGCCAGCAGCCAAGGCGTGCTCGGGGCCAACGTCCTGACTTTC,CASSQGVLGANVLTF
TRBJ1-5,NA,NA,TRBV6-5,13,TGTGCCAGCAGTGACTCCTACAATCAGCCCCAGCATTTT,CASSDSYNQPQHF
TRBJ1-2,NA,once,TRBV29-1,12,TGCAGCGTTGAAGTCTCCCCGGTCGGCTACACCTTC,CSVEVSPVGYTF
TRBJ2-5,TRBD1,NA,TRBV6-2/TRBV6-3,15,TGTGCCAGCAGCCTCCGACAGGGCCTTTACGAGACCCAGTACTTC,CASSLRQGLYETQYF
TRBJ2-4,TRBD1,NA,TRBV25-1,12,TGTGCCAGCAGTGGGGGTAACAGGGGGTTTGACTTC,CASSGGNRGFDF
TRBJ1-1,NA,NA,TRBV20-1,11,TGCAGTGCACAGGTGAACACTGAAGCTTTCTTT,CSAQVNTEAFF
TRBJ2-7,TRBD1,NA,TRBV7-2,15,TGTGCCAGCAGCTTAGCAGGGGGCTCCCACTACGAGCAGTACTTC,CASSLAGGSHYEQYF
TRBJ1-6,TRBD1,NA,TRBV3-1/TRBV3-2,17,TGTGCCAGCAGCCTCCGACAGGGGGACTCCTATAATTCACCCCTCCACTTT,CASSLRQGDSYNSPLHF
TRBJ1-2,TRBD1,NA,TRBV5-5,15,TGTGCCAGCAGCCCCAACAGGGGGCCATCCTATGGCTACACCTTC,CASSPNRGPSYGYTF
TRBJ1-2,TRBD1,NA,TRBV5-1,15,TGCGCCAGCAGCCCACGGGACAGAGCCGACTATGGCTACACCTTC,CASSPRDRADYGYTF
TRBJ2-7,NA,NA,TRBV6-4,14,TGTGCCAGGGGGGAGGACACGCACCTATACGAGCAGTACTTC,CARGEDTHLYEQYF
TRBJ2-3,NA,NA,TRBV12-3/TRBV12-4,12,TGTGCCAGCAGTTCGACTAGGCATACGCAGTATTTT,CASSSTRHTQYF
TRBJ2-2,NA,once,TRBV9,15,TGTGCCAGCAGCGTAGACCCCAGCGCCACCGGGGAGCTGTTTTTT,CASSVDPSATGELFF